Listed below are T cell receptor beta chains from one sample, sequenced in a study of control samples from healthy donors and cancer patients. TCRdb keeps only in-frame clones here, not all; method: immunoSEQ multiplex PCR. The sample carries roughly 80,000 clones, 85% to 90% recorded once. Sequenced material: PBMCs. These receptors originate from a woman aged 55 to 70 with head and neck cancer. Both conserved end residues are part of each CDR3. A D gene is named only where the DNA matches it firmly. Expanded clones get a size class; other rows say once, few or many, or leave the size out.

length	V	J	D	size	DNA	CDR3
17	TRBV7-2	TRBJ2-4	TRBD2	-	TGTGCCAGCAGCTTAGCGTCAGCGGGGAAAGCCAAAAACATTCAGTACTTC	CASSLASAGKAKNIQYF
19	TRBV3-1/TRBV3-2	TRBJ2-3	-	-	TGTGCCAGCAGCCAAGATTTAGCGGCAGGCATACTTCTCACAGATACGCAGTATTTT	CASSQDLAAGILLTDTQYF
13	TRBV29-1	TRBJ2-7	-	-	TGCAGCGTTGAAGACGGGGTCTCCTACGAGCAGTACTTC	CSVEDGVSYEQYF
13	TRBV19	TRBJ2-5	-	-	TGTGCCAGTAGCCCAGGGACTTGGGAGACCCAGTACTTC	CASSPGTWETQYF
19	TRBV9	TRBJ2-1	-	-	TGTGCCAGCAGCGTAGGGTTTGGGATCGCCGGGACGCGGTACAATGAGCAGTTCTTC	CASSVGFGIAGTRYNEQFF
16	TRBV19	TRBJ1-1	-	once	TGTGCCAGTAGTATAGTAGGCGGGAATTTGAACACTGAAGCTTTCTTT	CASSIVGGNLNTEAFF
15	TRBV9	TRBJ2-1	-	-	TGTGCCAGCAGCGTAGAAGGCGGGCTAGCTCTAGAGCAGTTCTTC	CASSVEGGLALEQFF
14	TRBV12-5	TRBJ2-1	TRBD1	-	TGTGCTAGTGGTTTGACCGGGACAGGGAATGAGCAGTTCTTC	CASGLTGTGNEQFF
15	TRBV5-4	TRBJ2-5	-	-	TGTGCCAGCAGCCCGGAAACGCGGGGCTGGGAGACCCAGTACTTC	CASSPETRGWETQYF
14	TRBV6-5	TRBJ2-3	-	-	TGTGCCAGCAGTTCCCGCTTGGACACAGATACGCAGTATTTT	CASSSRLDTDTQYF
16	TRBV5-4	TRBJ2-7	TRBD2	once	TGTGCCAGCAGCCGCAGTGGGGGGACTAGAACCTACGAGCAGTACTTC	CASSRSGGTRTYEQYF
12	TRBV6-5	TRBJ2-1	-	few	TGTGCCAGCAGTTCCCTTGCCCAGGAGCAGTTCTTC	CASSSLAQEQFF
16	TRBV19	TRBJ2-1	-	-	TGTGCCAGTAGTTCCTCCGGGACGGCCCCATACAATGAGCAGTTCTTC	CASSSSGTAPYNEQFF
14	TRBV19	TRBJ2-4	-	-	TGTGCCAGTAGCTTCGGGGTCGGGAAAAACATTCAGTACTTC	CASSFGVGKNIQYF
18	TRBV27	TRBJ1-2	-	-	TGTGCCAGCAGTTCCCTCCGGGCCGACCTGGGTCAGGGCTATGGCTACACCTTC	CASSSLRADLGQGYGYTF
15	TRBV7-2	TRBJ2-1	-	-	TGTGCCAGCAGCTTAAGGAGACAGGAGTACAATGAGCAGTTCTTC	CASSLRRQEYNEQFF
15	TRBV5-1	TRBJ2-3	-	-	TGCGCCAGCAGCTTGGGTGGGGCTAGCACAGATACGCAGTATTTT	CASSLGGASTDTQYF